This T cell receptor (beta chain) was retrieved from a study of blood T cell repertoires in COVID-19. As for the study in general: Sources were T cells, B-cell-depleted T cells, or PBMCs; the material itself was cDNA or gDNA.

Seattle's cohort entered during active infection and was followed longitudinally. This CDR3 has 15 amino acids. The germline V gene has CDR1 KGHDR and CDR2 SFDVKD. Trimming left V 4 bases short and J 1 base short, with 13 bases between. Original analysis: Reference gene primer amplification in the assay estimated nucleated cell counts. Clones were sequenced by immunoSEQ multiplex PCR, and TCRdb holds only the in-frame ones, with some missing. D and trimming were read from the DNA, whereas the V and J calls and clone size are those reported in that table. The table records a few hundred thousand clones, around 89% of them present only once.

The chain recombines TRBV24-1 with TRBJ2-7; D is ambiguous. This receptor was identified in a woman in her thirties with COVID-19, enrolled during active disease. The specimen sequenced was peripheral blood. The CDR3 sequence: CATSDSRGTSYEQYF. Here the CDR3 DNA reads TGTGCCACCAGTGACTCGCGAGGAACTTCCTACGAGCAGTACTTC.